This T cell receptor beta chain was recorded in a study of a mutant IDH1 vaccine in newly diagnosed glioma. On the study more broadly: Patients were pretreated with radiotherapy, temozolomide, or both, mostly both. Week 47 marked visit V13, whereas week 35 marked visit V12.

As regards this clone: What it binds is unknown.

The V end lost 6 bases, the J end lost 5 bases, and 17 bases lay between the germline ends. The CDR3 is made up of 14 amino acids. The V gene's germline CDR1 is MDHEN and CDR2 SYDVKM. Time point described: week 35, safety follow-up. One vaccine dose held 300 ug of mutant IDH1 20-mer peptide and came with topical imiquimod. There were eight vaccinations for patients, given in weeks 1, 3, 5, 7, 11, 15, 19 and 23. New WHO grade 3 or 4 astrocytomas that were IDH1-mutant and ATRX-lost had been found in donors. Here immunoSEQ multiplex PCR was the method, and the copy in TCRdb shows in-frame clones only, minus some. The sample shows fewer than 55,000 clones, under 90% of them seen only once.

The sample in question was PBMCs, obtained from a glioma patient whose treatment included an IDH1 peptide vaccine. The chain carries TRBV28 and TRBJ2-7, with D possibly being TRBD1 (5 bases). The sequence came from a middle-aged woman with glioma. Some clones in this sample may be carry-over from other donors' samples. The CDR3 is CASSPPGRADEQYF. The CDR3 bases are TGTGCCAGCAGCCCTCCGGGCAGGGCCGACGAGCAGTACTTC.